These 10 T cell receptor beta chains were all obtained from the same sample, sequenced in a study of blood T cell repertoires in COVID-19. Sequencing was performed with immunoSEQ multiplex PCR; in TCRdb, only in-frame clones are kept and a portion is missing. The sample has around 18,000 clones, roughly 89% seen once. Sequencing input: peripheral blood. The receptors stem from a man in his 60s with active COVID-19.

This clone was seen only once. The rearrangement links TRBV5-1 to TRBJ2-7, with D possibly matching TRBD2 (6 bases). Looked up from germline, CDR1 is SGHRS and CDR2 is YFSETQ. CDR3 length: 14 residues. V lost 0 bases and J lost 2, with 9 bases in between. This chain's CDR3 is CASSLDGGTYEQYF. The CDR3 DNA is TGCGCCAGCAGCTTGGACGGAGGGACCTACGAGCAGTACTTC.

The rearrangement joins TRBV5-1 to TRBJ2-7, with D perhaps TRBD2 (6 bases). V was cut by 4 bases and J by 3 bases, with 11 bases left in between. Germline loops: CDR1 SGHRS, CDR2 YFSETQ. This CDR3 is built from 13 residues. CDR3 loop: CASSRGGGYEQYF. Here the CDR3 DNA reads TGCGCCAGCAGCCGGGGAGGAGGCTACGAGCAGTACTTC.

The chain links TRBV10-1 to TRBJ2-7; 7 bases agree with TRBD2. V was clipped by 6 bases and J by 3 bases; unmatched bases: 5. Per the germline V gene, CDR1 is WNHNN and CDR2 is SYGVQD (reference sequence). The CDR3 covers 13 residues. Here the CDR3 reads CASRRASGYEQYF. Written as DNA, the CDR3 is TGCGCCAGCAGAAGGGCTAGCGGCTACGAGCAGTACTTC.

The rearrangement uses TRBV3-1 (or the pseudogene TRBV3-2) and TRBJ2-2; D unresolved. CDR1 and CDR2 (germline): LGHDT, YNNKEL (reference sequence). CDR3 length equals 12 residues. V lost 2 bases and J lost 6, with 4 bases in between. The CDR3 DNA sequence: TGTGCCAGCAGCCAAATCGCCGGGGAGCTGTTTTTT. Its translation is CASSQIAGELFF.

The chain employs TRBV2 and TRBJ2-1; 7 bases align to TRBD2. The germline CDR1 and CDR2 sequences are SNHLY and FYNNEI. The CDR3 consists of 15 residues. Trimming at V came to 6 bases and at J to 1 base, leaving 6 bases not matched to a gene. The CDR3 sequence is CASRVTSSSYNEQFF. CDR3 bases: TGTGCCAGCAGAGTGACTAGCTCATCCTACAATGAGCAGTTCTTC.

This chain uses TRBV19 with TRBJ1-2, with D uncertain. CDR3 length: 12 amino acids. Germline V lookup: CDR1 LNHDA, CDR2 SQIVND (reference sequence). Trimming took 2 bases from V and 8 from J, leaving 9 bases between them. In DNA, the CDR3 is TGTGCCAGTAGTATACAGTCCCAAGGCTACACCTTC. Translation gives CASSIQSQGYTF.

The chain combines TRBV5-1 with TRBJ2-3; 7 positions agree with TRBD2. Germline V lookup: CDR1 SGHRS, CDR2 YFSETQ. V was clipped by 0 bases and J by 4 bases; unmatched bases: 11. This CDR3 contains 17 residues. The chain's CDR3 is CASSLDSMGGGADTQYF. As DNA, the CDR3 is TGCGCCAGCAGCTTGGACTCTATGGGCGGGGGAGCAGATACGCAGTATTTT.

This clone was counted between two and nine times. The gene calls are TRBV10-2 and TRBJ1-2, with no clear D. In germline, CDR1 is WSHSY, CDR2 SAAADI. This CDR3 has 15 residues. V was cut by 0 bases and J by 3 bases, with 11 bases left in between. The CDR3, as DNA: TGCGCCAGCAGTGAGTCCGCGCCGGGATACTATGGCTACACCTTC. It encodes CASSESAPGYYGYTF.

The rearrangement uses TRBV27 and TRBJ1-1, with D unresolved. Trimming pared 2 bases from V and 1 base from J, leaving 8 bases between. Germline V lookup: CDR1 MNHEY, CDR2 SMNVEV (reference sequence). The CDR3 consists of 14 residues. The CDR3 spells CASSLVRENTEAFF. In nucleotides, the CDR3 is TGTGCCAGCAGTTTAGTGAGGGAGAACACTGAAGCTTTCTTT.

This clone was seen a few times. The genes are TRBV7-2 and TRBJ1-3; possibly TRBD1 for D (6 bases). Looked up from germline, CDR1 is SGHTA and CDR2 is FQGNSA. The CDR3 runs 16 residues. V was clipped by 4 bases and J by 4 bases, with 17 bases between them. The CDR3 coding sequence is TGTGCCAGCAGCTCCTGGGACAAACTACAAGGAAACACCATATATTTT. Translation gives CASSSWDKLQGNTIYF. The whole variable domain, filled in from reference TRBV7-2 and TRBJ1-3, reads GAGVSQSPSNKVTEKGKDVELRCDPISGHTALYWYRQSLGQGLEFLIYFQGNSAPDKSGLPSDRFSAERTGGSVSTLTIQRTQQEDSAVYLCASSSWDKLQGNTIYFGEGSWLTVV.